What follows describes a single T cell receptor beta chain. The CDR3 has 13 amino acids. The germline V gene has CDR1 SNHLY and CDR2 FYNNEI. Unmatched junction bases numbered 3, after V lost 6 bases and J lost 2 bases. The sample originates from a study of technical replicates of blood from a handful of donors. Repertoires were generated with immunoSEQ multiplex PCR, while TCRdb's copy carries only in-frame clones and drops some. This sample has 45,000 to 60,000 clones; 86% occur once, and the top ten carry 5.6%. The chain recombines TRBV2 with TRBJ1-2; 7 positions agree with TRBD1. The TCR comes from a human donor in good health. Some clones in this sample may be carry-over from other donors' samples. The sequencing sample was made of PBMCs. The CDR3 here is CASRATGNYGYTF. In nucleotides, the CDR3 is TGTGCCAGCAGGGCGACAGGGAACTATGGCTACACCTTC.